This TCR beta chain emerged from a study of tumor and adjacent non-tumor tissue in lung cancer. General study findings and limits: In normal lung, the top 100 clones were significantly more dominant than in tumor. Tumor tissue had significantly higher TCR diversity than normal lung.

The library came from three nested PCR rounds adapted from ARM-PCR protocols. From the multiplex PCR reads, TCRdb called clonotypes with MiXCR, one entry per CDR3 protein. Among more than 85,000 distinct CDR3 sequences listed, about 61% were seen once. Germline CDR1 is DFQATT and CDR2 is SNEGSKA (reference sequence). This CDR3 has 12 amino acids. In regard to this clonotype: Its antigen is not known. A much larger clone differs by one base, so this may be a read error.

The template was RNA from unsorted bulk tissue. The normal lung tissue was taken more than 3 cm from the tumor edge. Between August and November 2014, newly diagnosed, chemotherapy-naive lung cancer patients underwent thoracic surgery in China. The V call is TRBV20-1, the J call TRBJ2-5; D might be TRBD2 (5 bases). This receptor was taken from a man aged 60-69 years with non-small cell lung cancer. The sample was distant non-tumor lung tissue. In DNA form, the CDR3 reads TGCAGTACTAGACCCGGGAAAGAGACCCAGTACTTC. It is translated as CSTRPGKETQYF.